Below are 7 T cell receptor beta chains sequenced from a single sample in a study of lymphopenia after photon versus proton radiotherapy. Measured with immunoSEQ multiplex PCR; TCRdb has only the in-frame clones, and not every one. This sample has approximately 40,000 clones, with 85% to 90% found just once. Material: peripheral blood, obtained from a patient treated with proton-based radiotherapy. The receptors come from a woman in her sixties or seventies with pancreatic cancer. Some clones in this sample may be carry-over from other donors' samples.

The chain couples TRBV19 to TRBJ1-5; possible D gene TRBD1, 6 bases. Trimming shortened V by 7 bases and J by 0 bases, and 13 bases separated the two germline ends. The CDR3 consists of 15 residues. Germline V gene sequence: CDR1 LNHDA, CDR2 SQIVND (reference sequence). The CDR3 sequence: CASMDSSDSNQPQHF. The CDR3 DNA reads as TGTGCCAGTATGGACAGCTCGGATAGCAATCAGCCCCAGCATTTT.

This clone turned up a few times. The chain has TRBV21-1 and TRBJ1-2. TRBV21-1 is described as a pseudogene. There are 14 residues in the CDR3. CDR3 nucleotide sequence: TGTGCCAGCAGCAAAGCCTGGCCCGGAGGTGGCTACACCTTC. Encoded protein: CASSKAWPGGGYTF.

The chain uses TRBV19 and TRBJ2-5; 16 nucleotides agree with TRBD2. Germline lookup yields CDR1 LNHDA and CDR2 SQIVND (reference sequence). This CDR3 region has 14 residues. Trimming at V came to 11 bases and at J to 9 bases, leaving 9 bases not matched to a gene. The CDR3 coding sequence is TGTGCCTCGTCCGGGACTAGCGGGAGGGCCCCCCAGTACTTC. It is translated as CASSGTSGRAPQYF.

This clone is a singleton in its sample. This chain links TRBV19 with TRBJ2-1; 7 bases are a match to TRBD2. Germline V gene lookup returns CDR1 LNHDA and CDR2 SQIVND (reference sequence). The CDR3 has 14 amino acids. The V segment lost 3 bases and the J segment 6 bases; nucleotides outside the gene matches: 5. CDR3 region: CASSMVAGSNEQFF. The CDR3 nucleotides are TGTGCCAGTAGTATGGTAGCGGGCTCCAATGAGCAGTTCTTC.

Here the CDR3 DNA reads TGCAGCGTGCAACGGGGTACTAATGAAAAACTGTTTTTT. Encoded protein: CSVQRGTNEKLFF. The chain is built from TRBV29-1 and TRBJ1-4; no clear D gene. CDR1 is SQVTM, CDR2 ANQGSEA, per germline. V lost 6 bases, J lost 2 bases, and 10 bases lay in between. This CDR3 comprises 13 residues.

The chain couples TRBV2 to TRBJ2-1, with a tentative D call TRBD2 (5 bases). V dropped 7 bases and J dropped 3 bases, with 7 bases sitting between them. The CDR3 consists of 12 residues. The germline V gene encodes CDR1 SNHLY and CDR2 FYNNEI. Written as DNA, the CDR3 is TGTGCCAGCAACGGGAACTACAATGAGCAGTTCTTC. Protein sequence: CASNGNYNEQFF.

The V gene is TRBV18, the J gene TRBJ2-6; no clear D. V was pared by 2 bases and J by 0 bases, with 11 bases between. CDR1 is KGHSH and CDR2 is LQKENI in the germline V gene. The CDR3 consists of 17 residues. Written as DNA, the CDR3 is TGTGCCAGCTCACCAATTAACGGTCTCTCTGGGGCCAACGTCCTGACTTTC. Residues: CASSPINGLSGANVLTF.